This is a list of T cell receptor beta chains from one sample in a study of cytomegalovirus exposure and HLA in healthy donors. Using immunoSEQ multiplex PCR, the repertoire was profiled, and TCRdb retains in-frame clones only, with some absent. Its listing shows 100,000 to 150,000 clones. The material sequenced was PBMCs. These receptors were obtained from a man between 18 and 29 years old in good health and CMV-seronegative. Both conserved end residues are part of each CDR3. The D gene is left open where the match is weak.

>TRBD2|TRBJ2-3|TRBV7-9
TGTGCCAGCAGCTTTAGCGGGAGTACAGATACGCAGTATTTT
CASSFSGSTDTQYF
>NA|TRBJ1-3|TRBV6-6
TGTGCCAGCAGTTACTCTGCGGCCGTCGTAAACACCATATATTTT
CASSYSAAVVNTIYF
>NA|TRBJ1-2|TRBV5-6
TGTGCCAGCAGCTTGGGTGGAGGGCAGGTCGCTGGCTACACCTTC
CASSLGGGQVAGYTF
>TRBD2|TRBJ2-1|TRBV4-3
TGCGCCAGCAGCCAAGACGCAGCGGGAGCCTACAATGAGCAGTTCTTC
CASSQDAAGAYNEQFF
>NA|TRBJ2-3|TRBV7-3
TGTGCCAGCAGCTTAGGTAGAGGGACAGATACGCAGTATTTT
CASSLGRGTDTQYF
>NA|TRBJ1-1|TRBV25-1
TGTGCCAGCAGACCCCTGGGACAGAACACTGAAGCTTTCTTT
CASRPLGQNTEAFF
>TRBD1|TRBJ2-7|TRBV6-5
TGTGCCAGCAGTTACTCCGGGACAGGGGGCTACGAGCAGTACTTC
CASSYSGTGGYEQYF
>TRBD1|TRBJ2-5|TRBV6-1
TGTGCCAGCAGTGACACTCCTGGACAGGGGAGGGAGACCCAGTACTTC
CASSDTPGQGRETQYF
>NA|TRBJ1-3|TRBV11-2
TGTGCCAGCAGCTTAGGAGTCAGGGCGTTTGGAAACACCATATATTTT
CASSLGVRAFGNTIYF
>NA|TRBJ2-7|TRBV27
TGTGCCAGCTCCGCAGGGCTGGTCTACGAGCAGTACTTC
CASSAGLVYEQYF
>TRBD1|TRBJ1-1|TRBV2
TGTGCCAGCAGTGATGGGACAGGGGTGATGAACACTGAAGCTTTCTTT
CASSDGTGVMNTEAFF
>NA|TRBJ2-3|TRBV19
TGTGCCAGTAGTGTACAGGGTGGCACAGATACGCAGTATTTT
CASSVQGGTDTQYF
>NA|TRBJ1-1|TRBV29-1
TGCAGCGTTGAGTTCGTACGGGGGACCACTGAAGCTTTCTTT
CSVEFVRGTTEAFF
>NA|TRBJ2-5|TRBV29-1
TGCAGCGGGAACCCGGGCCTAGCGGAGACCCAGTACTTC
CSGNPGLAETQYF
>TRBD1|TRBJ2-4|TRBV4-3
TGCGCCAGCAGCCAAGATACGGGACAGGGTAGGAACATTCAGTACTTC
CASSQDTGQGRNIQYF
>NA|TRBJ2-7|TRBV7-9
TGTGCCAGCAGCTTAGCCGGGACAACCAGATCCTACGAACAGTACTTC
CASSLAGTTRSYEQYF
>NA|TRBJ2-7|TRBV10-3
TGTGCCACGGGTCGTCCAGGGACCTACGAGCAGTACTTC
CATGRPGTYEQYF
>TRBD1|TRBJ2-7|TRBV7-6
TGTGCCAGCAGCTTAGCCGGGACAGGCCTCGAGCAGTACTTC
CASSLAGTGLEQYF
>NA|TRBJ2-2|TRBV12-1
TGTGCCAGCAGCACTAAGCGGGAGGGGGGCACCGGGGAGCTGTTTTTT
CASSTKREGGTGELFF
>NA|TRBJ1-1|TRBV10-3
TGTGCCATCAGGGGGCAGGTAAACACTGAAGCTTTCTTT
CAIRGQVNTEAFF
>TRBD1|TRBJ2-5|TRBV6-5
TGTGCCAGCAGGCCCAGACAGGGGATATGGGAGACCCAGTACTTC
CASRPRQGIWETQYF
>NA|TRBJ2-3|TRBV28
TGTGCCAGCAGTAATCTCGCAGGAACAGGGCAAGATACGCAGTATTTT
CASSNLAGTGQDTQYF
>NA|TRBJ2-5|TRBV5-4
TGTGCCAGCAGCTTGGGTGGACAGAAGAACCAAGAGACCCAGTACTTC
CASSLGGQKNQETQYF
>NA|TRBJ1-2|TRBV4-3
TGCGCCAGCAGCCAAGATCTGGGTCGGGGAAACTATGGCTACACCTTC
CASSQDLGRGNYGYTF
>TRBD1|TRBJ2-1|TRBV5-1
TGCGCCAGCAGCGCCGGACAGGGGGCCTGGAATGAGCAGTTCTTC
CASSAGQGAWNEQFF
>NA|TRBJ2-7|TRBV6-5
TGTGCCAGCAGTTACATCGGGGGTAGGAACTACGAGCAGTACTTC
CASSYIGGRNYEQYF
>TRBD1|TRBJ2-1|TRBV28
TGTGCCAGCAGTTGGGAGGGGACAGGGAGGGATGAGCAGTTCTTC
CASSWEGTGRDEQFF
>NA|TRBJ2-7|TRBV6-1
TGTGCCAGCGGTCAGTCGTACACCTACGAGCAGTACTTC
CASGQSYTYEQYF
>NA|TRBJ1-2|TRBV9
TGTGCCAGCAGCGCTGATAGCGAAGGCTACACCTTC
CASSADSEGYTF
>NA|TRBJ1-5|TRBV5-1
TGCGCCAGCAGCTTGGCCCCGGGGGGTCAGCCCCAGCATTTT
CASSLAPGGQPQHF
>NA|TRBJ1-1|TRBV19
TGTGCCAGTAGTATAGTTGGGGCAGGTGAAGCTTTCTTT
CASSIVGAGEAFF
>NA|TRBJ1-1|TRBV5-1
TGCGCCAGCAACTTACAGGGGAACACTGAAGCTTTCTTT
CASNLQGNTEAFF
>NA|TRBJ1-4|TRBV28
TGTGCCAGCACCCTCGGGGGAAATAATGAAAAACTGTTTTTT
CASTLGGNNEKLFF
>NA|TRBJ1-1|TRBV18
TGTGCCAGCTCCCGACAGGACACTGAAGCTTTCTTT
CASSRQDTEAFF
>NA|TRBJ2-7|TRBV5-6
TGTGCCAGCAAAAACTTCGGGACAACCTACGAGCAGTACTTC
CASKNFGTTYEQYF
>TRBD1|TRBJ1-6|TRBV28
TGTGCCAGCAGTTTGTCCGGTCCGTCGACAGGGAGGATCTTT
CASSLSGPSTGRIF
>NA|TRBJ1-1|TRBV7-6
TGTGCCAGCAGGGGGCCTGCGAACACTGAAGCTTTCTTT
CASRGPANTEAFF
>TRBD2|TRBJ2-5|TRBV9
TGTGCCAGCAGCAGAAGGGGGACTAGCGGGGTCCAAGAGACCCAGTACTTC
CASSRRGTSGVQETQYF
>TRBD2|TRBJ2-1|TRBV11-3
TGTGCCAGCAGCTTACGGACTAGCGGAGGGGGCTCCTACAATGAGCAGTTCTTC
CASSLRTSGGGSYNEQFF
>TRBD1|TRBJ2-5|TRBV7-3
TGTGCCAGCAGCCGAGGGGGCTTAAAAGAGACCCAGTACTTC
CASSRGGLKETQYF
>NA|TRBJ1-4|TRBV25-1
TGTGCCAGCAGTGCGAACAGGACACATAATGAAAAACTGTTTTTT
CASSANRTHNEKLFF
>TRBD1|TRBJ2-1|TRBV9
TGTGCCAGCAGCTCAAGGACAGGGCTGAGCTCCTACAATGAGCAGTTCTTC
CASSSRTGLSSYNEQFF
>NA|TRBJ1-2|TRBV7-9
TGTGCCAGCAGCTTAACAGGGTGGAACTATGGCTACACCTTC
CASSLTGWNYGYTF